Listed here are 15 T cell receptor beta chains from one sample, sequenced in a study of T cells in tuberculosis. After thawing and overnight rest, PBMC were stained with GMM-loaded CD1B tetramer, viability dye and anti-CD3 for sorting. C32 glucose monomycolate from Rhodococcus equi was loaded onto the CD1B tetramers. Some clones are missing from TCRdb's copy, which holds only in-frame ones; the method was immunoSEQ multiplex PCR. The profile shows roughly 60,000 clones, roughly 79% of them singletons. The sequenced sample was CD1b-GMM tetramer-negative cells sorted from PBMCs. Receptors originate from an adult woman with latent tuberculosis.

This chain joins TRBV6-5 and TRBJ1-6; 7 nucleotides agree with TRBD1. This CDR3 contains 14 residues. Germline CDR1 reads MNHEY; CDR2 reads SVGAGI. The junction had 5 bases not matched to a gene; V was cut back by 6 bases and J by 6 bases. This CDR3 reads CASSLRQGNSPLHF. Written as DNA, the CDR3 is TGTGCCAGCAGCCTCAGACAGGGTAATTCACCCCTCCACTTT.

V gene TRBV7-2 combines with J gene TRBJ1-3, with 8 bases fitting TRBD1. There are 18 residues in the CDR3. CDR1 is SGHTA, CDR2 FQGNSA, per germline. Germline trimming cut 5 bases from V and 0 bases from J; bases unmatched to any gene: 12. The CDR3 DNA is TGTGCCAGCAGCGCGGACAGGGTAACGCGCTACTCTGGAAACACCATATATTTT. Protein product: CASSADRVTRYSGNTIYF.

The chain couples TRBV29-1 to TRBJ1-2; 8 bases are shared with TRBD1. The V segment lost 1 base and the J segment 4 bases; nucleotides outside the gene matches: 2. In germline, CDR1 is SQVTM, CDR2 ANQGSEA. The CDR3 consists of 13 residues. CDR3 amino acids: CSVEGRGLYGYTF. The CDR3 nucleotides are TGCAGCGTTGAAGGCAGGGGGCTCTATGGCTACACCTTC.

The gene calls are TRBV7-8 and TRBJ2-5; unclear D gene. The germline CDR1 and CDR2 sequences are SGHVS and FQNEAQ. Trimming cost V 1 base and J 4 bases, with 7 bases left between them. The CDR3 length is 13 residues. The CDR3 sequence: CASSLDSLETQYF. The CDR3 DNA follows: TGTGCCAGCAGCTTAGACAGTTTAGAGACCCAGTACTTC.

This chain connects TRBV18 to TRBJ1-4, with TRBD1 matching 8 bases. This CDR3 contains 16 residues. Per germline, CDR1 KGHSH and CDR2 LQKENI. The V segment lost 2 bases and the J segment 4 bases; nucleotides outside the gene matches: 6. CDR3 DNA sequence: TGTGCCAGCTCACCAAACAGGGGGACCCGTAATGAAAAACTGTTTTTT. Protein: CASSPNRGTRNEKLFF.

This clone appeared once. This chain links TRBV11-3 with TRBJ2-1; 12 nucleotides match TRBD2. CDR1 is SGHNT, CDR2 YENEEA, per germline. V lost 4 bases, J lost 9 bases, and 7 bases stayed unmatched. The CDR3 is 15 residues long. CDR3 bases: TGTGCCAGCAGCTCCCGACTAGCGGGAGTCGGTGAGCAGTTCTTC. Its translation: CASSSRLAGVGEQFF.

V and J are TRBV19 and TRBJ2-1, with D unresolved. Germline loops: CDR1 LNHDA, CDR2 SQIVND (reference sequence). V was clipped by 4 bases and J by 0 bases, with 7 bases between them. The CDR3 spans 14 residues. CDR3 coding DNA: TGTGCCAGTAGTAAGGAGAGCTCCTACAATGAGCAGTTCTTC. It yields the protein CASSKESSYNEQFF.

The chain carries TRBV21-1 and TRBJ2-5; the table's D call, TRBD2, has no DNA check behind it. The J call may be in error: the DNA end matches TRBJ2-7 better. TRBV21-1 is assigned pseudogene status. The CDR3 has 16 amino acids. The CDR3 DNA reads as TGTGCCAGCAGCACCCAGCTAGCGGGGGTAAACTACGAGCAGTACTTC. Its translation is CASSTQLAGVNYEQYF.

The genes are TRBV29-1 and TRBJ2-3; 7 nucleotides match TRBD1. V lost 4 bases, J lost 0 bases, and 7 bases stayed unmatched. The CDR3 has 15 residues. CDR1 is SQVTM, CDR2 ANQGSEA, per germline. CDR3 region: CSVAGTATSTDTQYF. CDR3 coding DNA: TGCAGCGTTGCGGGGACAGCCACTAGCACAGATACGCAGTATTTT.

The chain links TRBV27 to TRBJ2-7, with TRBD2 identical over 9 bases. The CDR3 contains 16 residues. The trim removed 2 bases at V and 4 bases at J, leaving 9 bases unmatched. Germline CDR1 reads MNHEY; CDR2 reads SMNVEV (reference sequence). Here the CDR3 DNA reads TGTGCCAGCAGTTTAGCATCGGCTAGCGGGACTTACGAGCAGTACTTC. Translating gives CASSLASASGTYEQYF.

V is TRBV6-6 and J is TRBJ2-6, with TRBD1 as a possible D gene (6 bases). The CDR3 totals 16 residues. V dropped 5 bases and J dropped 2 bases, with 13 bases sitting between them. Germline V CDR1 and CDR2: MNHNY, SVGAGI (reference sequence). In nucleotides, the CDR3 is TGTGCCAGCAGTATAAAACAGGGTGCTGGGGCCAACGTCCTGACTTTC. It specifies CASSIKQGAGANVLTF.

The rearrangement uses TRBV19 and TRBJ1-5, with TRBD1 matching over 8 bases. The CDR3 covers 19 residues. Germline loops: CDR1 LNHDA, CDR2 SQIVND (reference sequence). The V and J ends lost 5 bases and 0 bases, in that order; junction bases with no gene match: 15. The CDR3 DNA reads as TGTGCCAGTAGTGTCTATTTGACAGGGGCTTCCTATAGCAATCAGCCCCAGCATTTT. Encoded protein: CASSVYLTGASYSNQPQHF.

This clone was picked up a small number of times. The rearrangement uses TRBV5-1 and TRBJ1-1, with D possibly matching TRBD1 (5 bases). Germline V gives CDR1 SGHRS, CDR2 YFSETQ. This CDR3 contains 15 residues. V was shortened by 1 base and J by 2 bases, with 12 bases between the two germline ends. CDR3 sequence: CASSLRPGPNTEAFF. The CDR3 nucleotides are TGCGCCAGCAGCTTGCGTCCAGGGCCTAACACTGAAGCTTTCTTT.

The chain links TRBV7-9 to TRBJ2-1; the D is unclear. V was clipped by 2 bases and J by 1 base, with 6 bases between them. The length of the CDR3 is 14 residues. Germline loops: CDR1 SEHNR, CDR2 FQNEAQ (reference sequence). The CDR3 nucleotides are TGTGCCAGCAGCTTAAGTAGATCCTACAATGAGCAGTTCTTC. As protein: CASSLSRSYNEQFF.

The V gene is TRBV14, the J gene TRBJ1-1, with TRBD1 as a possible D gene (5 bases). Germline values: CDR1 SGHDN, CDR2 FVKESK. This CDR3 comprises 13 residues. V was pared by 4 bases and J by 5 bases, with 11 bases between. The CDR3 bases are TGTGCCAGCAGCCGGGGGGGGAAGACTGAAGCTTTCTTT. Its translation is CASSRGGKTEAFF.